The T cell receptor (beta chain) under discussion was sequenced for a study of Ad26.COV2.S vaccination and SARS-CoV-2 variants. Study-wide background: Donor got 5x10^10 or 1x10^11 viral particles of Ad26.COV2.S.

Indicated treatment: 15 to 20 received Ad26.COV2.S at low or high dose, single or two shots; about 5 received placebo; per-sample allocation not given. Samples came from day 63 after the first vaccine or placebo injection. The shot given was an Ad26 vector that makes Wuhan-strain SARS-CoV-2 spike. Sequencing used immunoSEQ multiplex PCR; TCRdb keeps in-frame clones, though not all of them. The sample carries 200,000 to 250,000 clones, 88% recorded once. From germline, CDR1 is SGHRS and CDR2 YFSETQ. This CDR3 comprises 14 residues. The V segment lost 5 bases and the J segment 7 bases; nucleotides outside the gene matches: 8.

The clonotype originates from a person aged 18-60 years who received the Ad26.COV2.S COVID-19 vaccine or a placebo. The genes are TRBV5-1 and TRBJ2-2; the match to TRBD1 covers 7 bases. Sequences were derived from peripheral blood, sampled in a trial of Ad26.COV2.S vaccine versus placebo. The chain's CDR3 is CASRMTGTGGELFF. As DNA, the CDR3 is TGCGCCAGCAGGATGACAGGGACGGGCGGGGAGCTGTTTTTT.